This T cell receptor beta chain appears in the sequencing data of a study of cytomegalovirus exposure and HLA in healthy donors. Notes on the study in general: Most sequenced TCRs were rare (though some public TCRs occurred in many donors). Judged likely to be a sequencing artifact was a cluster of highly shared sequence variants.

About this clone: Antigen: not known.

There are 13 residues in the CDR3. From germline, CDR1 is MGHDK and CDR2 SYGVNS. V lost 2 bases and J lost 4, with 9 bases in between. The PCR was carried out with 60 Vbeta primers and 13 Jbeta primers. Measured with immunoSEQ multiplex PCR; TCRdb has only the in-frame clones, and not every one. The sample includes 90,000 to 120,000 clones. The clonotype was recovered from a man aged 45 to 65 in good health and CMV-seronegative. V usage is TRBV25-1 and J usage is TRBJ2-7, with D uncertain. The sample was PBMCs. This CDR3 is CASSEEAAYEQYF. The CDR3 DNA is TGTGCCAGCAGTGAAGAGGCAGCATACGAGCAGTACTTC.